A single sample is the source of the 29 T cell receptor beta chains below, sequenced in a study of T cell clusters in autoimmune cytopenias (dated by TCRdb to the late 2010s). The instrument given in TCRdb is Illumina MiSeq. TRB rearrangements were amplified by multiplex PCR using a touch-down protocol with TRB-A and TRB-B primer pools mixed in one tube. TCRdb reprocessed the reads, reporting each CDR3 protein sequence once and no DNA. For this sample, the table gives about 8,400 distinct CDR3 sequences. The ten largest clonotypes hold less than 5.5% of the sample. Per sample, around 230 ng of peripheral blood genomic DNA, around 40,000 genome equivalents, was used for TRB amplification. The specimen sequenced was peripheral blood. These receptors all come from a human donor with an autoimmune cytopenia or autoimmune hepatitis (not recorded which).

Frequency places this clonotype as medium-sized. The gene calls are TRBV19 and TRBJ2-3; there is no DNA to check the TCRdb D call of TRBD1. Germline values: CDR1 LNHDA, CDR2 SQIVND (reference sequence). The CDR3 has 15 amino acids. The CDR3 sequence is CASSIERIRGDTQYF.

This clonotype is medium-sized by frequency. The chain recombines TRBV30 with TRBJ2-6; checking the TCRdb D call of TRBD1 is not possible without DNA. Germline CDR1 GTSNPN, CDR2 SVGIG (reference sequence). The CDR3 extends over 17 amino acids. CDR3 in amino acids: CAWTRDVPISGANVLTF.

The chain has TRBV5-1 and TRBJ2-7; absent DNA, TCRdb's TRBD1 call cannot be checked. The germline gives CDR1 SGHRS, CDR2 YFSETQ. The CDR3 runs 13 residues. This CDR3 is CASSEDNLYEQYF.

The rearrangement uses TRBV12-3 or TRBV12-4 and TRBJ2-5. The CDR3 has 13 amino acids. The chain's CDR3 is CASSRQVRETQYF.

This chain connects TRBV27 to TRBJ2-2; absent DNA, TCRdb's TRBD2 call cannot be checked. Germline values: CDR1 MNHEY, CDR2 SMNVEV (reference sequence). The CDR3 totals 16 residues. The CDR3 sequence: CASSFPGLMNTGELFF.

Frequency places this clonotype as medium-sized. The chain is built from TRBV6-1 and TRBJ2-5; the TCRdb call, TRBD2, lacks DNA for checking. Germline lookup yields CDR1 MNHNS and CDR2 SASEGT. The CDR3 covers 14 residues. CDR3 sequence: CASSDWTSIETQYF.

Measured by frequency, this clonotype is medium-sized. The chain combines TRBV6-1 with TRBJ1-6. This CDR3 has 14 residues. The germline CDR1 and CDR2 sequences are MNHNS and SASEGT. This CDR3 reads CASSGTGYNSPLHF.

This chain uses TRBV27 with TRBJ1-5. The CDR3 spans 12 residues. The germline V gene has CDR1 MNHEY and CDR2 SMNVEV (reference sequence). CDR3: CASIRPSQPQHF.

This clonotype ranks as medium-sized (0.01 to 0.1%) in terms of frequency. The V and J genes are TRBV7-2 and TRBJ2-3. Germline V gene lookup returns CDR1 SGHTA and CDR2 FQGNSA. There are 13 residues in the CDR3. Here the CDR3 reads CASSLGIADTQYF.

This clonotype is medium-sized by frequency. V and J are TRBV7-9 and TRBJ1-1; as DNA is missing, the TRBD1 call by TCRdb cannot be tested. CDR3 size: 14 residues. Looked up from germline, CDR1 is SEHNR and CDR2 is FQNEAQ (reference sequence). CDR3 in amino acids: CASSQEGAVTEAFF.

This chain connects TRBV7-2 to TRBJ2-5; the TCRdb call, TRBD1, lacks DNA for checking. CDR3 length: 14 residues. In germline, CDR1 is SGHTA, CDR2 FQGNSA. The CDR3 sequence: CASSFGGILSTQYF.

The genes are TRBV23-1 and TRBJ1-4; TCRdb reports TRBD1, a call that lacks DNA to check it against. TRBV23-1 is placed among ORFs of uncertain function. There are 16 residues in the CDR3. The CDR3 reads CASSPKFFGQTEKLFF.

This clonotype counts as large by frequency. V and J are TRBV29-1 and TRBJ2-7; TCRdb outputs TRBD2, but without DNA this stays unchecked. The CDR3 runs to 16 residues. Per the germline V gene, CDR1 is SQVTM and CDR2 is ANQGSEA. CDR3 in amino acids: CSVDGLAGGTSYEQYF.

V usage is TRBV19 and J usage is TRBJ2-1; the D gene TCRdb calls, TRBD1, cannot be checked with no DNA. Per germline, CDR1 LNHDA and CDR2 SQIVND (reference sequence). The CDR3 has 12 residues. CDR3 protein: CATSGGGDEQFF.

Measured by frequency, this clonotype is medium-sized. The CDR3 is CASSAGQGRGKGQPQHF. The genes are TRBV5-6 and TRBJ1-5; there is no DNA to check the TCRdb D call of TRBD1. The CDR3 contains 17 residues. CDR1 is SGHDT, CDR2 YYEEEE, per germline.

CDR3 loop: CASSLQGRDNDEQFF. The chain couples TRBV5-1 to TRBJ2-1; TCRdb lists TRBD1, though no DNA is available to test this call. The CDR3 has 15 amino acids. CDR1 is SGHRS and CDR2 is YFSETQ in the germline V gene.

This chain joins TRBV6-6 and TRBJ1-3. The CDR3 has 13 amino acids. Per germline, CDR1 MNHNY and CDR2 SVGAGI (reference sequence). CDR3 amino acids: CASSLGSGNTIYF.

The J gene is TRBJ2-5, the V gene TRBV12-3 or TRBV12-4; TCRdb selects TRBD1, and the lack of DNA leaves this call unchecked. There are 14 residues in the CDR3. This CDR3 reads CASSGTGGGETQYF.

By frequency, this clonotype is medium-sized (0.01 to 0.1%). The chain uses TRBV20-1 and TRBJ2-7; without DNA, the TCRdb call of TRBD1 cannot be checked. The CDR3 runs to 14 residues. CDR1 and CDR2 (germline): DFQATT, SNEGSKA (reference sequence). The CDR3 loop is CSAHTGTGVHEQYF.

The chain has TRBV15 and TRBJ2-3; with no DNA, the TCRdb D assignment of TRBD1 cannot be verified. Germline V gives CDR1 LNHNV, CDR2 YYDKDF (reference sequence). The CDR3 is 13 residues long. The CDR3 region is CATSGNWGDTQYF.

The CDR3 spells CASSISSNQPQHF. This chain connects TRBV12-3 or TRBV12-4 to TRBJ1-5. This CDR3 comprises 13 residues.

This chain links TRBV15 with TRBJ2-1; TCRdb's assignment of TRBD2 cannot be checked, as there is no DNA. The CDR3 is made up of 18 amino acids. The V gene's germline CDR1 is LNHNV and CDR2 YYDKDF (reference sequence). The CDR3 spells CATSSWSLAGGPGNEQFF.

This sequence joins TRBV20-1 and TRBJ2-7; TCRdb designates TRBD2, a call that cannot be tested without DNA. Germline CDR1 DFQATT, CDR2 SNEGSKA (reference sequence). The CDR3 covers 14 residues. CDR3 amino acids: CSARHGARGYEQYF.

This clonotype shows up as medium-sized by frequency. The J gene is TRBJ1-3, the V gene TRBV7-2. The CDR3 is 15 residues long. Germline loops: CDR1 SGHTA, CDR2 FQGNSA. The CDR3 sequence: CASSEQRTAGNTIYF. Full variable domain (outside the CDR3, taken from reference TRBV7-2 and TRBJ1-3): GAGVSQSPSNKVTEKGKDVELRCDPISGHTALYWYRQSLGQGLEFLIYFQGNSAPDKSGLPSDRFSAERTGGSVSTLTIQRTQQEDSAVYLCASSEQRTAGNTIYFGEGSWLTVV.

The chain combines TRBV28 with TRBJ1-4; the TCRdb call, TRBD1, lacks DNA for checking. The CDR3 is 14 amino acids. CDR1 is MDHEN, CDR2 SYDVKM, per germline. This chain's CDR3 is CASSFPGQDEKLFF.

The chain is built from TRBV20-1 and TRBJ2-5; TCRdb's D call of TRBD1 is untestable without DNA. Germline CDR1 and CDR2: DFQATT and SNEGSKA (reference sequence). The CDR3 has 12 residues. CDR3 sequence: CSASGAQETQYF.

The CDR3 sequence: CASSGGQGPSSYNEQFF. The chain links TRBV6-1 to TRBJ2-1; checking the TCRdb D call of TRBD1 is not possible without DNA. The CDR3 runs 17 residues. Germline V gene data show CDR1 as MNHNS and CDR2 as SASEGT.

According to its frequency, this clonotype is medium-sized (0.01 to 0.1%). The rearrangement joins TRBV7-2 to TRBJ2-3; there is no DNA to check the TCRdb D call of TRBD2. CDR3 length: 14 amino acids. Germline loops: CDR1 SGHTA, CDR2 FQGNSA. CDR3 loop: CASSLRRVTDTQYF.

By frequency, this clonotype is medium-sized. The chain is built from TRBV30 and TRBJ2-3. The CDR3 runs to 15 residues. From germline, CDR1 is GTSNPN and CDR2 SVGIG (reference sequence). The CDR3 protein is CAWSSLQRSTDTQYF.